This section outlines one T cell receptor beta chain sequence together with its context. Localized lung adenocarcinoma, a non-small cell lung cancer, affected the donors. This record comes from a study of CD4 and CD8 cells across lung adenocarcinoma regions. MiXCR, applied by TCRdb to the PCR reads, yields one record per CDR3 protein. In the table there are fewer than 20,000 distinct CDR3 sequences, around 50% of which are singletons. The sequence was collected from a female donor with lung adenocarcinoma. The CD4 and CD8 labels of this study may be unreliable. Sequenced input: CD8+ T cells from the center of a lung tumor.

The CDR3 nucleotides are TGCGCCAGCAGCGGGCCGTGGGCCAAAGACACGCAGTACTTC. Translated, it gives CASSGPWAKDTQYF. The V gene is TRBV4-1, the J gene TRBJ2-4, with D unresolved. CDR3 size: 14 residues. Per the germline V gene, CDR1 is MGHRA and CDR2 is YSYEKL. Deletions cut 5 bases from V and 13 bases from J, with 21 bases between.